This entry is about one T cell receptor (beta chain). Its antigen is as yet unknown. These data originate in a study of post-analysis software for immune sequencing data. Study in general: The disease courses spanned relapsing-remitting, secondary progressive and progressive-relapsing forms of multiple sclerosis. General study points: Patients used five TRBV segments, including TRBV5-6, TRBV5-1 and TRBV20-1, more often than controls. Samples sharing a preparation batch grouped tightly together when assessed by F measure. Significantly decreased normalized Chao1 diversity was recorded for multiple sclerosis patients relative to controls.

V was trimmed by 7 bases and J by 2 bases, leaving 17 bases between them. This CDR3 region has 15 residues. Germline CDR1 is MNHNY and CDR2 is SVGAGI (reference sequence). Presence of unique molecular identifiers characterized the TCR beta cDNA libraries. Roughly 500,000 cDNA molecules were obtained from about 0.98 to 11 million T cells. TCRdb ran MiXCR on the PCR reads and lists one entry per CDR3 protein. This sample yields approximately 570,000 distinct CDR3 sequences, of which roughly 40% are seen a single time; approximately 1.7% belongs to the top ten. The clonotype originates from a girl between 10 and 17 years old with multiple sclerosis. This chain links TRBV6-6 with TRBJ1-2; D may be TRBD1 (6 bases). The sequencing input was blood. The CDR3 DNA reads as TGTGCCAGCACTGGAGGGGGAGAGAGGAACTATGGCTACACCTTC. The encoded protein is CASTGGGERNYGYTF.